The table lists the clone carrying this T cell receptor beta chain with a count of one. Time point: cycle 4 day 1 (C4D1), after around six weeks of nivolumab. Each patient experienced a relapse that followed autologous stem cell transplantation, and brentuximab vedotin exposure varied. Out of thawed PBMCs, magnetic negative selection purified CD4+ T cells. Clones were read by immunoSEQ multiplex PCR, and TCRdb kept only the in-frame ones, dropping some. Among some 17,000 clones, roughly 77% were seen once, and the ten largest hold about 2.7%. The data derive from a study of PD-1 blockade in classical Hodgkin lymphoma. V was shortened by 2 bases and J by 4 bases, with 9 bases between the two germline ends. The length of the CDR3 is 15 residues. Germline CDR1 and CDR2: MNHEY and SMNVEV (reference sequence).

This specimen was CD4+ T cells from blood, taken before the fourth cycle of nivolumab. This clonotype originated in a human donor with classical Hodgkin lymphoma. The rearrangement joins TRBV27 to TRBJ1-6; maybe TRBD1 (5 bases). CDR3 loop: CASSLSSGYNSPLHF. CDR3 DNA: TGTGCCAGCAGTTTAAGTTCAGGGTATAATTCACCCCTCCACTTT.